Shown below are 27 T cell receptor beta chains from a single sample sequenced in a study of low-dose radiotherapy and immunotherapy resistance in tumors. Time point meaning: before trial treatment. Primers targeting TRAV and TRBV primed first-strand cDNA, covering alpha and beta chains. Over roughly 19 PCR cycles, TCRs were amplified from a constant-region primer and V-primer adapter. A single record per CDR3 protein comes from TCRdb applying MiXCR to the reads. The sample carries some 88,000 distinct CDR3 sequences, more than 7.5% recorded once. The material sequenced was PBMCs, taken before treatment. The receptors were sampled from a male donor with prostate cancer.

Regarding this clonotype: Given a much more abundant clone one base away, this may be a read error. V is TRBV30 and J is TRBJ1-3, with D perhaps matching TRBD1 (5 bases). The CDR3 is made up of 12 amino acids. From germline, CDR1 is GTSNPN and CDR2 SVGIG (reference sequence). The DNA for the CDR3 is TGTGCCTGGAGTAACCAGGGAAACACCTTATATTTT. Its translation: CAWSNQGNTLYF.

This clonotype appeared many times. The J gene is TRBJ2-7, the V gene TRBV29-1; D possibly uses TRBD1 or TRBD2 (5 bases each). This CDR3 comprises 13 residues. V lost 3 bases and J lost 9, with 18 bases in between. The germline gives CDR1 SQVTM, CDR2 ANQGSEA. The CDR3 DNA follows: TGCAGCGTTGAGGAGGAGTGGGGGATCGGGCAGTACTTC. It codes for CSVEEEWGIGQYF.

This clonotype has at least ten counts. The chain uses TRBV27 and TRBJ2-2; TRBD2 matches at 10 bases. This CDR3 contains 14 residues. Losses at the gene ends were 7 bases for V and 6 bases for J; bases not matched to a gene: 5. The germline V gene encodes CDR1 MNHEY and CDR2 SMNVEV (reference sequence). CDR3 in DNA: TGTGCCAGCATCCCTAGCGGGAGTTCCGGGGAGCTGTTTTTT. Translating it yields CASIPSGSSGELFF.

In its sample, this clonotype was seen many times. The chain couples TRBV7-2 to TRBJ1-3; 7 bases align to TRBD1. Trimming at V came to 5 bases and at J to 2 bases, leaving 6 bases not matched to a gene. Germline values: CDR1 SGHTA, CDR2 FQGNSA. This CDR3 spans 15 amino acids. The CDR3 reads CASSIRQGTGNTIYF. The CDR3 DNA sequence: TGTGCCAGCAGCATTAGACAGGGAACTGGAAACACCATATATTTT.

This clonotype was seen ten or more times. V and J are TRBV21-1 and TRBJ2-3. TRBV21-1 is classified as a pseudogene. The CDR3 length is 15 residues. This CDR3 is CASSKEATRTDTQYF. CDR3 nucleotide sequence: TGTGCCAGCAGCAAAGAGGCTACACGGACAGATACGCAGTATTTT.

About this clonotype itself: This may come from a read error, since a much larger clone is one base off. It is likely a read error, because the conserved phenylalanine at the end of the CDR3 is missing. The DNA for the CDR3 is TGTGCCAGCAGCCCACTCCACGGGACTACCTCCTACGAGCAGTACTGC. Its protein is CASSPLHGTTSYEQYC. The chain combines TRBV7-3 with TRBJ2-7, with TRBD2 identical over 7 bases. V shed 5 bases and J 0 bases; nucleotides not matched to a gene: 10. The CDR3 sequence is 16 residues long. From germline, CDR1 is SGHTA and CDR2 FQGTGA.

This clonotype was found many times. The rearrangement links TRBV4-1 to TRBJ1-2, with TRBD1 as a possible D gene (5 bases). Germline CDR1 and CDR2: MGHRA and YSYEKL. CDR3 length: 16 amino acids. Trimming shortened V by 6 bases and J by 4 bases, and 21 bases separated the two germline ends. CDR3 loop: CASSPNPGRDSYGYTF. In DNA form, the CDR3 reads TGCGCCAGCAGTCCGAACCCGGGACGGGATAGCTATGGCTACACCTTC.

Ten or more counts support this clonotype. This chain links TRBV5-1 with TRBJ2-3; 8 nucleotides line up with TRBD1. Germline loops: CDR1 SGHRS, CDR2 YFSETQ. V dropped 4 bases and J dropped 3; count of bases not matched to a gene: 4. The CDR3 length is 14 residues. CDR3 DNA: TGCGCCAGCAGCCTGGGACAGGAAACAGATACGCAGTATTTT. Protein: CASSLGQETDTQYF.

This clonotype was observed many times. The chain carries TRBV10-3 and TRBJ1-2, with a possible D match to TRBD1 (6 bases). The germline V and J ends were trimmed by 8 bases and 3 bases, with 13 bases remaining between them. The CDR3 is 13 residues long. CDR1 and CDR2 from the germline V gene are ENHRY and SYGVKD. The CDR3 DNA reads as TGTGCCATCGGGAACAGGGCGGACTATGGCTACACCTTC. Its translation: CAIGNRADYGYTF.

This clonotype has ten or more counts. This chain uses TRBV7-8 with TRBJ2-7; tentative D call: TRBD1 (5 bases). The CDR3 totals 14 residues. Germline loops: CDR1 SGHVS, CDR2 FQNEAQ. Trimming took 3 bases from V and 0 from J, leaving 9 bases between them. Here the CDR3 DNA reads TGTGCCAGCAGCTTTGACAGCGCCTCCTACGAGCAGTACTTC. Protein: CASSFDSASYEQYF.

The table lists this clonotype with many counts. The genes are TRBV5-1 and TRBJ2-5; 8 nucleotides line up with TRBD1. From germline, CDR1 is SGHRS and CDR2 YFSETQ. After removal of 7 bases from V and 4 bases from J, the junction contained 3 bases not matched to a gene. This CDR3 region has 12 residues. This chain's CDR3 is CASGTGLETQYF. The CDR3 nucleotides are TGCGCCAGCGGGACAGGCTTAGAGACCCAGTACTTC.

This clonotype showed up many times. The J gene is TRBJ2-3, the V gene TRBV7-2; the match to TRBD2 covers 12 bases. The germline V gene encodes CDR1 SGHTA and CDR2 FQGNSA. The length of the CDR3 is 13 residues. The ends lost 7 bases at V and 10 bases at J; junction bases unmatched: 6. The CDR3 reads CASTLTSGSPQYF. The CDR3 nucleotides read TGTGCCAGCACCCTGACTAGCGGGAGTCCGCAGTATTTT.

At least ten counts were recorded for this clonotype. The chain has TRBV18 and TRBJ1-2; D remains ambiguous. Trimming cost V 4 bases and J 2 bases, with 11 bases left between them. The CDR3 extends over 14 amino acids. Germline CDR1 and CDR2: KGHSH and LQKENI. CDR3: CASSQSGGNYGYTF. The CDR3 nucleotides are TGTGCCAGCTCACAGTCCGGCGGCAACTATGGCTACACCTTC.

Points on this clonotype: A much larger clonotype is one base distant, so this may be a read error. The gene calls are TRBV14 and TRBJ1-3, with unresolved D. Germline-derived CDR1 and CDR2 are SGHDN and FVKESK. V was clipped by 2 bases and J by 2 bases, with 13 bases between them. The CDR3 has 16 amino acids. The CDR3 nucleotides are TGTGCCAGCAGCCAATTAGGTCCGTCCCCTGGAAACACCATATATTTT. Translation: CASSQLGPSPGNTIYF.

This clonotype was recorded many times. The chain is built from TRBV29-1 and TRBJ1-1; D remains unclear. The CDR3 extends over 12 amino acids. The V gene's germline CDR1 is SQVTM and CDR2 ANQGSEA. V was pared by 6 bases and J by 1 base, with 9 bases between. The CDR3 nucleotides are TGCAGCGTACTACAGACGAACACTGAAGCTTTCTTT. The encoded protein is CSVLQTNTEAFF.

This clonotype was detected ten times or more. The chain couples TRBV7-9 to TRBJ2-7, with TRBD1 matching over 7 bases. Per germline, CDR1 SEHNR and CDR2 FQNEAQ (reference sequence). The CDR3 consists of 13 residues. After removal of 5 bases from V and 3 bases from J, the junction contained 4 bases not matched to a gene. As DNA, the CDR3 is TGTGCCAGCAGCGGGGACAGTAACTACGAGCAGTACTTC. It specifies CASSGDSNYEQYF.

This clonotype was detected many times. This rearrangement joins TRBV10-3 to TRBJ2-3; no clear D. Per the germline V gene, CDR1 is ENHRY and CDR2 is SYGVKD. CDR3 size: 16 residues. Trimming stripped 3 bases from V and 0 bases from J, with 13 bases between. Written as DNA, the CDR3 is TGTGCCATCAGTGACCCAGGAGAATCTAGCACAGATACGCAGTATTTT. Amino acid sequence: CAISDPGESSTDTQYF.

This clonotype was picked up many times. The chain joins TRBV19 to TRBJ1-5; tentatively, D is TRBD1 (5 bases). This CDR3 region has 14 residues. V lost 7 bases and J lost 4, with 14 bases in between. CDR1 is LNHDA, CDR2 SQIVND, per germline (reference sequence). The CDR3 loop reads CASTSGGGNQPQHF. In DNA form, the CDR3 reads TGTGCCAGTACTAGCGGGGGTGGAAATCAGCCCCAGCATTTT.

This clonotype has a count of ten or more. The chain joins TRBV13 to TRBJ2-3; D not resolved. From germline, CDR1 is PRHDT and CDR2 FYEKMQ (reference sequence). The ends were cut back, 5 bases at V and 1 base at J, with 10 bases in the middle. The CDR3 has 14 amino acids. This CDR3 reads CASSTSRGTDTQYF. As DNA, the CDR3 is TGTGCCAGCAGCACCTCTCGGGGCACAGATACGCAGTATTTT.

This clonotype showed up many times. CDR3 protein: CASSLGGLGGNEQFF. The DNA for the CDR3 is TGTGCCAGCAGCTTAGGAGGCCTCGGAGGGAATGAGCAGTTCTTC. The chain is built from TRBV11-1 and TRBJ2-1, with D possibly matching TRBD2 (6 bases). V lost 1 base to trimming and J lost 7 bases, with 14 bases between them. The length of the CDR3 is 15 residues. CDR1 is SGHAT and CDR2 is FQDESV in the germline V gene (reference sequence).

This clonotype was counted ten times or more. This sequence joins TRBV6-6 and TRBJ1-6, with a weak D call TRBD1 (6 bases). Germline V gene sequence: CDR1 MNHNY, CDR2 SVGAGI (reference sequence). V lost 2 bases to trimming and J lost 7 bases, with 18 bases between them. This CDR3 is 17 amino acids long. The CDR3 DNA follows: TGTGCCAGCAGTTACCGAGGGGGGAGCCAGAGGAATTCACCCCTCCACTTT. It codes for CASSYRGGSQRNSPLHF.

V gene TRBV20-1 combines with J gene TRBJ2-7; D is perhaps TRBD2 (6 bases). V lost 5 bases, J lost 0 bases, and 14 bases lay in between. The V gene's germline CDR1 is DFQATT and CDR2 SNEGSKA (reference sequence). The CDR3 is 14 residues long. The CDR3 protein is CSAPTRGASYEQYF. CDR3 DNA: TGCAGTGCTCCCACACGCGGGGCCTCCTACGAGCAGTACTTC.

This clonotype was found many times. This rearrangement joins TRBV19 to TRBJ2-7; D gene ambiguous. The CDR3 has 14 amino acids. CDR1 and CDR2 (germline): LNHDA, SQIVND (reference sequence). V was shortened by 3 bases and J by 7 bases, with 16 bases between the two germline ends. CDR3 coding DNA: TGTGCCAGTAGTATTCGGAACGGTGCATGGGAGCAGTACTTC. Translated: CASSIRNGAWEQYF.

This clonotype was detected many times. V and J are TRBV6-5 and TRBJ2-5; 11 positions match TRBD2. Germline V CDR1 and CDR2: MNHEY, SVGAGI. The CDR3 is 18 residues long. Trimming took 5 bases from V and 1 from J; bases not matched to a gene: 12. The CDR3 loop is CASSPLRLAGGIQETQYF. Written as DNA, the CDR3 is TGTGCCAGCAGTCCACTCCGGCTAGCGGGAGGAATCCAAGAGACCCAGTACTTC.

Many counts were recorded for this clonotype. This chain joins TRBV4-3 and TRBJ2-2; D call uncertain. Trimming stripped 2 bases from V and 7 bases from J, with 8 bases between. The germline V gene has CDR1 LGHNA and CDR2 YSLEER. The CDR3 has 13 amino acids. CDR3 DNA sequence: TGCGCCAGCAGCCAAAGGGAAATCGGGGAGCTGTTTTTT. Its translation is CASSQREIGELFF.

This clonotype was found many times. The chain couples TRBV12-3 or TRBV12-4 to TRBJ2-1; 9 bases map to TRBD2. V shed 3 bases and J 5 bases; nucleotides not matched to a gene: 5. The CDR3 spans 15 residues. The CDR3 here is CASSFGVAGDNEQFF. For the CDR3, the DNA is TGTGCCAGCAGTTTCGGGGTAGCGGGGGACAATGAGCAGTTCTTC.

Many counts were recorded for this clonotype. CDR3 loop: CASSLNLAGASGTYNEQFF. The DNA of the CDR3 is TGTGCCAGCAGTTTAAACCTAGCGGGAGCCTCGGGCACCTACAATGAGCAGTTCTTC. The chain uses TRBV27 and TRBJ2-1; 10 bases match TRBD2. This CDR3 has 19 residues. Per germline, CDR1 MNHEY and CDR2 SMNVEV (reference sequence). V shed 2 bases, J shed 2 bases, and the junction held 12 bases outside the gene matches.